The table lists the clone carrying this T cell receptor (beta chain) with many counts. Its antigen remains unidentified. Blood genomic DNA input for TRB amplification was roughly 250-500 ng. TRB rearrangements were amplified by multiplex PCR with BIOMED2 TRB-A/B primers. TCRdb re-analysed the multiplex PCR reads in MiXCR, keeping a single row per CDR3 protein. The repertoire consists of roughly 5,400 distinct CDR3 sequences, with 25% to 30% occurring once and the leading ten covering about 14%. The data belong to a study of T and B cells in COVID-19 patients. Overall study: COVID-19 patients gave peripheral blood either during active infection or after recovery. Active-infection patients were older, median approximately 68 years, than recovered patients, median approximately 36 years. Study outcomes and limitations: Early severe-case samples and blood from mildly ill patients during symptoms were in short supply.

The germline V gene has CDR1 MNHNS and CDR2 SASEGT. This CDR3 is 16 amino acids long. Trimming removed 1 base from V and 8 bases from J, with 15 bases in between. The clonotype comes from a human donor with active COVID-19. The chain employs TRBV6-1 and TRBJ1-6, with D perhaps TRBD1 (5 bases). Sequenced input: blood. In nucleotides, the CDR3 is TGTGCCAGCAGTGAAGGATTTTGGGGGGTTGATTCACCCCTCCACTTT. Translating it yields CASSEGFWGVDSPLHF.